These 18 T cell receptor beta chains originate from one sample sequenced in a study of OX40 agonist ivuxolimab in advanced cancers. Sequenced by immunoSEQ multiplex PCR; TCRdb stores in-frame clones only, minus some. This table holds roughly 70,000 clones, over 80% found once. The sample consisted of CD4+ or CD8+ T cells sorted from blood, taken in a trial of the OX40 agonist ivuxolimab. These receptors all stem from an adult with an advanced solid tumor such as melanoma, head and neck, liver or kidney cancer.

The chain combines TRBV10-3 with TRBJ1-6, with TRBD1 identical over 10 bases. With V trimmed by 6 bases and J by 5 bases, 1 base remained unmatched. The germline CDR1 and CDR2 sequences are ENHRY and SYGVKD. The CDR3 extends over 14 amino acids. The CDR3 sequence: CAIRGTGDNSPLHF. DNA for the CDR3: TGTGCCATCAGGGGGACAGGGGATAATTCACCCCTCCACTTT.

The gene calls are TRBV4-1 and TRBJ1-3, with TRBD1 as a possible D gene (6 bases). The CDR3 runs to 18 residues. Germline CDR1 and CDR2: MGHRA and YSYEKL. Trimming pared 1 base from V and 0 bases from J, leaving 16 bases between. This CDR3 reads CASSQGGGAGSSGNTIYF. As DNA, the CDR3 is TGCGCCAGCAGCCAAGGAGGGGGGGCCGGGAGCTCTGGAAACACCATATATTTT.

This chain connects TRBV10-1 to TRBJ2-1, with D unclear. The CDR3 totals 13 residues. Germline V gene sequence: CDR1 WNHNN, CDR2 SYGVQD (reference sequence). V gave up 1 base and J gave up 10 bases, with 11 bases separating them. The CDR3 region has the DNA TGCGCCAGCAGTGAGTACCCGGTGGTCGAGCAGTTCTTC. Amino acids: CASSEYPVVEQFF.

V is TRBV9 and J is TRBJ2-2, with TRBD2 matching 9 bases. CDR1 and CDR2 from the germline V gene are SGDLS and YYNGEE. The CDR3 length is 15 residues. Trimming took 0 bases from V and 4 from J; bases not matched to a gene: 1. The CDR3 loop is CASSVAAGGTGELFF. DNA of the CDR3: TGTGCCAGCAGCGTAGCAGCGGGAGGCACCGGGGAGCTGTTTTTT.

This chain connects TRBV6-5 to TRBJ2-3, with 11 positions matching TRBD1. Germline assignment: CDR1 MNHEY and CDR2 SVGAGI. Trimming removed 2 bases from V and 3 bases from J; junction bases left unmatched: 4. This CDR3 spans 16 amino acids. The CDR3 nucleotides read TGTGCCAGCAGTTACGTAGGGACAGGGGGAACAGATACGCAGTATTTT. This gives the protein CASSYVGTGGTDTQYF.

V is TRBV10-1 and J is TRBJ2-1, with TRBD2 matching 11 bases. V gave up 6 bases and J gave up 6 bases; unmatched junction bases: 7. There are 15 residues in the CDR3. CDR1 and CDR2 (germline): WNHNN, SYGVQD (reference sequence). CDR3 sequence reads: CASSVLAGGRNEQFF. CDR3 DNA sequence: TGCGCCAGCAGCGTCCTAGCGGGAGGCCGCAATGAGCAGTTCTTC.

The chain carries TRBV19 and TRBJ2-7; 8 nucleotides match TRBD2. The CDR3 length is 15 residues. J gave up 4 bases and V 0 bases, and 5 bases lay outside the gene matches. Germline lookup yields CDR1 LNHDA and CDR2 SQIVND (reference sequence). The CDR3 is CASSIETSGYYEQYF. The CDR3 DNA reads as TGTGCCAGTAGTATAGAAACTAGCGGATATTACGAGCAGTACTTC.

This clone was detected only a few times. The gene calls are TRBV28 and TRBJ1-5; tentatively, D is TRBD1 (6 bases). Germline CDR1 is MDHEN and CDR2 is SYDVKM. The CDR3 totals 16 residues. The V end lost 5 bases, the J end lost 5 bases, and 19 bases lay between the germline ends. The DNA of the CDR3 is TGTGCCAGCAGTCCTTGGTATGAAGGGGGAGATCAGCCCCAGCATTTT. Encoded protein: CASSPWYEGGDQPQHF.

The rearrangement joins TRBV19 to TRBJ1-4; maybe TRBD1 (6 bases). Germline lookup yields CDR1 LNHDA and CDR2 SQIVND (reference sequence). The CDR3 consists of 13 residues. V dropped 5 bases and J dropped 6 bases, with 10 bases sitting between them. This CDR3 reads CASSWTADEKLFF. Here the CDR3 DNA reads TGTGCCAGTAGTTGGACAGCGGATGAAAAACTGTTTTTT.

The chain uses TRBV27 and TRBJ2-1; D unresolved. V was cut by 0 bases and J by 6 bases, with 9 bases left in between. The length of the CDR3 is 14 residues. The germline V gene has CDR1 MNHEY and CDR2 SMNVEV (reference sequence). CDR3 protein: CASSLSWSVNEQFF. The CDR3 DNA follows: TGTGCCAGCAGTTTATCCTGGAGCGTCAATGAGCAGTTCTTC.

The chain links TRBV20-1 to TRBJ2-5; D call uncertain. The germline V gene has CDR1 DFQATT and CDR2 SNEGSKA (reference sequence). The CDR3 is 11 amino acids. V was cut by 2 bases and J by 8 bases, with 9 bases left in between. CDR3 DNA sequence: TGCAGTGCTAGAAAAGTTGATACCCAGTACTTC. Translated, it gives CSARKVDTQYF.

The V call is TRBV5-1, the J call TRBJ2-1, with TRBD2 matching 9 bases. This CDR3 has 16 residues. Trimming at V came to 4 bases and at J to 8 bases, leaving 13 bases not matched to a gene. Germline V gene data show CDR1 as SGHRS and CDR2 as YFSETQ. CDR3 bases: TGCGCCAGCAGCCGCAGTGCGGGAGGGCCGAACGATGAGCAGTTCTTC. Amino acid sequence: CASSRSAGGPNDEQFF. Drawing the rest from reference TRBV5-1 and TRBJ2-1, the complete variable domain is KAGVTQTPRYLIKTRGQQVTLSCSPISGHRSVSWYQQTPGQGLQFLFEYFSETQRNKGNFPGRFSGRQFSNSRSEMNVSTLELGDSALYLCASSRSAGGPNDEQFFGPGTRLTVL.

The chain has TRBV30 and TRBJ1-3; no definite D call. The CDR3 runs to 16 residues. Trimming removed 5 bases from V and 4 bases from J, with 21 bases in between. Germline CDR1 GTSNPN, CDR2 SVGIG (reference sequence). The CDR3 DNA follows: TGTGCCTGGCTACCCCCGCCAGGAGGTTCAGGAAACACCATATATTTT. This codes for CAWLPPPGGSGNTIYF.

Concerning this clone itself: The junction shows a germline mismatch at one end, possibly a read error. The CDR3 region has the DNA TGTGCCAGCAGCTTAGGCCGGGAGGGCACCCGGGAGCTGTTTTTT. Translated: CASSLGREGTRELFF. The rearrangement links TRBV11-3 to TRBJ2-2, with 8 bases aligning to TRBD2. The CDR3 totals 15 residues. Germline V gene data show CDR1 as SGHNT and CDR2 as YENEEA.

As DNA, the CDR3 is TGTGCCAGCAGTGACAGGGCCAACAATCAGCCCCAGCATTTT. It specifies CASSDRANNQPQHF. The V gene is TRBV28, the J gene TRBJ1-5; 7 nucleotides line up with TRBD1. The CDR3 has 14 amino acids. The V gene's germline CDR1 is MDHEN and CDR2 SYDVKM. V gave up 5 bases and J gave up 3 bases; unmatched junction bases: 4.

This clone showed up just once. Other DNA variants within this sample encode the same CDR3. The V and J genes are TRBV5-1 and TRBJ1-4, with D unresolved. The germline gives CDR1 SGHRS, CDR2 YFSETQ. There are 14 residues in the CDR3. Trimming took 4 bases from V and 4 from J, leaving 11 bases between them. CDR3 sequence reads: CASSPDGINEKLFF. The CDR3 region has the DNA TGCGCCAGCAGCCCAGACGGTATTAATGAAAAACTGTTTTTT.

The chain couples TRBV2 to TRBJ1-2; D gene unclear. This CDR3 region has 13 residues. Germline V lookup: CDR1 SNHLY, CDR2 FYNNEI. Trimming took 2 bases from V and 1 from J, leaving 5 bases between them. The CDR3 protein is CASSERVNYGYTF. CDR3 nucleotides: TGTGCCAGCAGTGAAAGGGTTAACTATGGCTACACCTTC.

The chain employs TRBV27 and TRBJ2-3, with TRBD2 matching 7 bases. Germline V gives CDR1 MNHEY, CDR2 SMNVEV (reference sequence). This CDR3 has 18 residues. With 4 bases clipped from V and 2 bases from J, the junction kept 15 bases outside the gene matches. In DNA form, the CDR3 reads TGTGCCAGCAGTTCCCTAGGGAGGGCCACGGGATCCACAGATACGCAGTATTTT. It codes for CASSSLGRATGSTDTQYF.